This T cell receptor (beta chain) is from a study of T cells in Graves' hyperthyroidism and ophthalmopathy. The source material, RNA transcripts, was used to amplify TCR beta CDR3 regions. HTBI primers were the set used in a first-round RT-PCR of the TCR CDR3. TCRdb ran MiXCR on the multiplex PCR reads and lists one entry per CDR3 protein. The table shows about 460,000 distinct CDR3 sequences, with less than 25% occurring only once. V shed 6 bases and J shed 0 bases, with 8 bases lying between them. The CDR3 extends over 12 amino acids. From germline, CDR1 is DFQATT and CDR2 SNEGSKA (reference sequence).

This chain uses TRBV20-1 with TRBJ2-5; a weak D match, TRBD1 (5 bases). Sequences were obtained from blood. The TCR sequence derives from a woman in her 70s with Graves' ophthalmopathy. This chain's CDR3 is CSADRNQETQYF. As DNA, the CDR3 is TGCAGTGCCGACAGAAACCAAGAGACCCAGTACTTC.